This TCR beta chain emerged from a study of blood T cell repertoires in COVID-19. Participants classified as exposed had met a COVID-19 case within 2 weeks before study entry. Here immunoSEQ multiplex PCR was the method, and the copy in TCRdb shows in-frame clones only, minus some. The sample lists 200,000 to 250,000 clones; 90% were seen once. Specimen: PBMCs or T cells enriched from blood (not recorded which). This clonotype was obtained from a man aged 25 to 40 who had been exposed to COVID-19.

The CDR3 region is CASAGAGNTIYF. DNA of the CDR3: TGTGCCAGCGCGGGAGCTGGAAACACCATATATTTT. V gene TRBV9 combines with J gene TRBJ1-3; D is unclear. The V gene lost 7 bases and the J gene lost 2 bases, with 7 bases spanning the gap. CDR1 and CDR2 (germline): SGDLS, YYNGEE. There are 12 residues in the CDR3.